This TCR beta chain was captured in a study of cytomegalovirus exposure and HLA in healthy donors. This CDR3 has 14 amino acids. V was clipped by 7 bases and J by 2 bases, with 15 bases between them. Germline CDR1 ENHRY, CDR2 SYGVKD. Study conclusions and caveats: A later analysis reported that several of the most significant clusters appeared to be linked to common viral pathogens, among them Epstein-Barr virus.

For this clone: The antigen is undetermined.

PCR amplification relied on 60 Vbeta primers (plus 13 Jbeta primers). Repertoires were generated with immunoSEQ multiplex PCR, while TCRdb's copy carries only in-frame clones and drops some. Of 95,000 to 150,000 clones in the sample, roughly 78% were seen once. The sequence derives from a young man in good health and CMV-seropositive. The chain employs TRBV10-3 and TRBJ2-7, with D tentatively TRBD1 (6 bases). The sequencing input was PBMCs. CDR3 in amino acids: CAITSAGAPYEQYF. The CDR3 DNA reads TGTGCCATCACCTCGGCAGGGGCCCCCTACGAGCAGTACTTC.